Below, 21 T cell receptor beta chains from the same sample are listed, as sequenced in a study of T cell changes during pregnancy in multiple sclerosis. Generated by immunoSEQ multiplex PCR, the TCRdb table keeps only in-frame clones and is missing some. The sample contains some 100,000 clones, around 94% of which appear only once. Sequencing used peripheral blood, obtained in the second trimester of pregnancy. The origin of the receptors is a female donor with multiple sclerosis, enrolled in a pregnancy study.

V and J are TRBV4-2 and TRBJ2-1, with 9 bases aligning to TRBD1. CDR1 is LGHNA and CDR2 is YNFKEQ in the germline V gene. V lost 3 bases to trimming and J lost 8 bases; unmatched junction nucleotides: 8. The CDR3 spans 15 residues. The CDR3 DNA follows: TGTGCCAGCAGCCAGAACACGGACAGGGGTCATGAGCAGTTCTTC. Protein: CASSQNTDRGHEQFF.

The chain couples TRBV5-1 to TRBJ2-7, with TRBD2 as a possible D gene (6 bases). CDR1 and CDR2 (germline): SGHRS, YFSETQ. V gave up 0 bases and J gave up 2 bases, with 12 bases separating them. This CDR3 has 15 amino acids. CDR3 nucleotide sequence: TGCGCCAGCAGCTTGGCCTCGGGAGTGACCTACGAGCAGTACTTC. The encoded protein is CASSLASGVTYEQYF.

The chain is built from TRBV5-8 and TRBJ1-5; 7 positions match TRBD1. CDR1 is SGHTS, CDR2 YDEGEE, per germline. CDR3 length: 17 amino acids. Trimming at V came to 0 bases and at J to 1 base, leaving 7 bases not matched to a gene. For the CDR3, the DNA is TGTGCCAGCAGCTTGGGGCCACAGGGGATGAGCAATCAGCCCCAGCATTTT. Amino acid sequence: CASSLGPQGMSNQPQHF.

This clone was found once. The V gene is TRBV4-1, the J gene TRBJ2-7; TRBD1 aligns across 7 bases. The CDR3 has 16 amino acids. CDR1 is MGHRA, CDR2 YSYEKL, per germline. Trimming cost V 2 bases and J 1 base; bases outside gene matches: 8. CDR3 in DNA: TGCGCCAGCAGCCAACCTCGGACAGGCGGTTCCTACGAGCAGTACTTC. This encodes CASSQPRTGGSYEQYF.

This clone appeared a single time. The chain links TRBV25-1 to TRBJ2-3, with D perhaps TRBD1 (5 bases). The ends were cut back, 10 bases at V and 1 base at J, with 12 bases in the middle. CDR3 length: 13 amino acids. Germline values: CDR1 MGHDK, CDR2 SYGVNS. CDR3: CATRAAGTDTQYF. DNA for the CDR3: TGTGCCACCAGGGCCGCGGGCACAGATACGCAGTATTTT.

The J gene is TRBJ1-2, the V gene TRBV27; the match to TRBD1 covers 7 bases. CDR1 and CDR2 from the germline V gene are MNHEY and SMNVEV (reference sequence). The CDR3 sequence is 12 residues long. The trim removed 6 bases at V and 8 bases at J, leaving 6 bases unmatched. CDR3 amino acids: CASRDRVRGYTF. CDR3 DNA sequence: TGTGCCAGCAGAGACAGGGTGCGAGGCTACACCTTC.

This rearrangement joins TRBV7-9 to TRBJ2-7, with D possibly matching TRBD2 (5 bases). CDR3 length: 12 amino acids. V dropped 1 base and J dropped 6 bases, with 7 bases sitting between them. The V gene's germline CDR1 is SEHNR and CDR2 FQNEAQ (reference sequence). The CDR3 here is CASSLGTGEQYF. The CDR3 DNA follows: TGTGCCAGCAGCTTAGGGACTGGCGAGCAGTACTTC.

CDR3 amino acids: CASSYGTRPSPDTQYF. In DNA, the CDR3 is TGTGCCAGCAGTTACGGGACTAGACCGTCCCCAGATACGCAGTATTTT. The J gene is TRBJ2-3, the V gene TRBV6-6; 8 bases map to TRBD2. Per germline, CDR1 MNHNY and CDR2 SVGAGI (reference sequence). This CDR3 region has 16 residues. J was trimmed by 4 bases and V by 2 bases; bases with no gene match: 8.

The CDR3 DNA reads as TGTGCCAGCAGCCAAGAAAGGACTAGCGGGATCGTAATGGAGACCCAGTACTTC. It yields the protein CASSQERTSGIVMETQYF. The chain couples TRBV4-2 to TRBJ2-5, with TRBD2 identical over 12 bases. J was trimmed by 5 bases and V by 0 bases; bases with no gene match: 10. The length of the CDR3 is 18 residues. Germline V CDR1 and CDR2: LGHNA, YNFKEQ.

The chain joins TRBV5-4 to TRBJ2-7, with D hard to call. Germline values: CDR1 SGHNT, CDR2 YYREEE (reference sequence). V shed 1 base and J shed 2 bases, with 10 bases lying between them. CDR3 length: 14 amino acids. CDR3: CASSLRVLPYEQYF. Written as DNA, the CDR3 is TGTGCCAGCAGCTTGCGGGTCCTCCCCTACGAGCAGTACTTC.

J is TRBJ1-5 and V is TRBV7-9; maybe TRBD1 (5 bases). The CDR3 contains 16 residues. V was pared by 1 base and J by 5 bases, with 15 bases between. Germline CDR1 SEHNR, CDR2 FQNEAQ (reference sequence). The chain's CDR3 is CASSLDRPGGDQPQHF. The DNA of the CDR3 is TGTGCCAGCAGCTTAGACCGACCCGGGGGGGATCAGCCCCAGCATTTT.

The chain employs TRBV5-1 and TRBJ1-1; D might be TRBD1 (5 bases). V lost 7 bases, J lost 0 bases, and 13 bases lay in between. The length of the CDR3 is 14 residues. Germline V gene lookup returns CDR1 SGHRS and CDR2 YFSETQ. The CDR3 loop is CASGTGGMNTEAFF. In DNA, the CDR3 is TGCGCCAGCGGGACCGGGGGGATGAACACTGAAGCTTTCTTT.

This clone was observed a handful of times. This chain joins TRBV4-1 and TRBJ1-1; D is possibly TRBD1 (5 bases). CDR1 and CDR2 from the germline V gene are MGHRA and YSYEKL. V was clipped by 1 base and J by 0 bases, with 9 bases between them. The CDR3 sequence is 15 residues long. CDR3 sequence reads: CASSQVFRVNTEAFF. In DNA form, the CDR3 reads TGCGCCAGCAGCCAAGTGTTCAGGGTGAACACTGAAGCTTTCTTT.

The chain carries TRBV30 and TRBJ2-2; 16 positions match TRBD2. The CDR3 extends over 18 amino acids. Germline V CDR1 and CDR2: GTSNPN, SVGIG (reference sequence). Germline trimming cut 1 base from V and 6 bases from J; bases unmatched to any gene: 8. The CDR3 spells CAWSAPGTSGGVSGELFF. The CDR3 nucleotides are TGTGCCTGGAGTGCTCCCGGGACTAGCGGGGGGGTGTCCGGGGAGCTGTTTTTT.

This chain connects TRBV5-1 to TRBJ2-3, with 14 positions matching TRBD2. Germline values: CDR1 SGHRS, CDR2 YFSETQ. The ends lost 2 bases at V and 3 bases at J; junction bases unmatched: 2. The CDR3 totals 16 residues. CDR3 in amino acids: CASSLRTSGRTDTQYF. The CDR3 DNA is TGCGCCAGCAGCTTACGGACTAGCGGGAGGACAGATACGCAGTATTTT.

The chain couples TRBV6-4 to TRBJ2-1; 7 bases fit TRBD1. V lost 5 bases to trimming and J lost 4 bases; unmatched junction nucleotides: 8. The CDR3 spans 15 residues. CDR1 and CDR2 (germline): MRHNA, SNTAGT. CDR3 protein: CASSIRGGSYNEQFF. The CDR3 coding sequence is TGTGCCAGCAGTATAAGAGGGGGCAGTTACAATGAGCAGTTCTTC.

The chain uses TRBV5-1 and TRBJ2-7; 9 positions match TRBD1. Looked up from germline, CDR1 is SGHRS and CDR2 is YFSETQ. V gave up 2 bases and J gave up 3 bases; unmatched junction bases: 12. CDR3 length: 17 residues. The CDR3 here is CASSFVPGQGSVYEQYF. As DNA, the CDR3 is TGCGCCAGCAGCTTCGTCCCGGGACAGGGCAGTGTCTACGAGCAGTACTTC.

V is TRBV28 and J is TRBJ1-1; 7 bases fit TRBD1. Germline V gives CDR1 MDHEN, CDR2 SYDVKM. Germline trimming cut 6 bases from V and 1 base from J; bases unmatched to any gene: 5. CDR3 length equals 14 residues. CDR3 residues: CASRLTGWNTEAFF. CDR3 coding DNA: TGTGCCAGCAGGCTGACAGGGTGGAACACTGAAGCTTTCTTT.

The CDR3 loop is CASSPREGDQPQHF. The DNA of the CDR3 is TGTGCCAGCAGCCCCCGTGAGGGGGATCAGCCCCAGCATTTT. The V call is TRBV7-2, the J call TRBJ1-5; a weak D match, TRBD1 (6 bases). V was shortened by 5 bases and J by 5 bases, with 13 bases between the two germline ends. Germline V CDR1 and CDR2: SGHTA, FQGNSA. CDR3 size: 14 residues.

The chain recombines TRBV20-1 with TRBJ1-2; 7 bases fit TRBD1. Germline V gene sequence: CDR1 DFQATT, CDR2 SNEGSKA (reference sequence). The CDR3 extends over 11 amino acids. The V gene end was trimmed by 5 bases and the J gene end by 3 bases; junction bases not matched to a gene: 0. The CDR3 DNA reads as TGCAGTGCTCAGGGGGACTATGGCTACACCTTC. Protein product: CSAQGDYGYTF.

CDR3 in amino acids: CASRGAGDRQPQHF. The DNA of the CDR3 is TGTGCCAGCCGGGGGGCCGGAGATCGTCAGCCCCAGCATTTT. This chain uses TRBV2 with TRBJ1-5; D possibly corresponds to TRBD1 (6 bases). V was trimmed by 8 bases and J by 6 bases, leaving 17 bases between them. Germline values: CDR1 SNHLY, CDR2 FYNNEI. The CDR3 is 14 residues long.